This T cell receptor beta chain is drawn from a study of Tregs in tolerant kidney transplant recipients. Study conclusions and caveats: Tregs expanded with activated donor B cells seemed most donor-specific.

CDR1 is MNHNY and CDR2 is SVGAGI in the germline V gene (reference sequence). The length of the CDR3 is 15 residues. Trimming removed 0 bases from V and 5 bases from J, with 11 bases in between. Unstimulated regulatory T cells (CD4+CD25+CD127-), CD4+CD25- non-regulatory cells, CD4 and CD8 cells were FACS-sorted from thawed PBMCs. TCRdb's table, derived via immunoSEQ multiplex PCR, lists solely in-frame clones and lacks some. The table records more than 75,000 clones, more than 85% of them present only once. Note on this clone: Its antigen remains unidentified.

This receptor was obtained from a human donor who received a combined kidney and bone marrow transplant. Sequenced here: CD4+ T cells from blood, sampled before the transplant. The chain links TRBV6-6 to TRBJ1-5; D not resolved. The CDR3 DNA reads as TGTGCCAGCAGTTACTCGAAGAGGGATGATCAGCCCCAGCATTTT. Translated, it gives CASSYSKRDDQPQHF.